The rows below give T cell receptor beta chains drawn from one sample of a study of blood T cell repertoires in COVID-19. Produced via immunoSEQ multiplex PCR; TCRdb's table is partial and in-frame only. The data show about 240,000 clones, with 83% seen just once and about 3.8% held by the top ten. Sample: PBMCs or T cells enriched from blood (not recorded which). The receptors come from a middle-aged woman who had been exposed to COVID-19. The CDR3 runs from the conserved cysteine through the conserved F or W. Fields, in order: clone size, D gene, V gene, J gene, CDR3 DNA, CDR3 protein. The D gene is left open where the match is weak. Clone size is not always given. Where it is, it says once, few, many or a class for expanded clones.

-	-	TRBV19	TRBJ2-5	TGTGCCACCAGACGACAGGACCAAGAGACCCAGTACTTC	CATRRQDQETQYF
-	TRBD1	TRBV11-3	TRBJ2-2	TGTGCCAGCAGCTTTGGGACAGTGAACACCGGGGAGCTGTTTTTT	CASSFGTVNTGELFF
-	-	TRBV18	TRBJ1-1	TGTGCCAGCTCACCAACCGGGAACACTGAAGCTTTCTTT	CASSPTGNTEAFF
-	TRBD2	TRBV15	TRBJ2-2	TGTGCCACCAGCAGAGATAGCGGGGAGATAACCGGGGAGCTGTTTTTT	CATSRDSGEITGELFF
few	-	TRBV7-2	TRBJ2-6	TGTGCCAGCAGCATCGGAAGCGATGGGGCCAACGTCCTGACTTTC	CASSIGSDGANVLTF
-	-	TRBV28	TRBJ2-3	TGTGCCAGCAGTTCTCGGACAGTGTCGACAGATACGCAGTATTTT	CASSSRTVSTDTQYF
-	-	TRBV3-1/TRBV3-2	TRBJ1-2	TGTGCCAGCAGTCGTTGGACAGAAGACTATGGCTACACCTTC	CASSRWTEDYGYTF
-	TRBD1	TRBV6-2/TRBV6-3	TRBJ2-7	TGTGCCAGCAACCCAAGGGACAGGTTGGGGTCCTACGAGCAGTACTTC	CASNPRDRLGSYEQYF
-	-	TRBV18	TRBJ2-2	TGTGCCAGCTCACCAGGAGCGGTGGAGCTGTTTTTT	CASSPGAVELFF
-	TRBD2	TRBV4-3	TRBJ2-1	TGCGCCAGCAGCCGACTAGCGGGGGGGCTCGATGAGCAGTTCTTC	CASSRLAGGLDEQFF
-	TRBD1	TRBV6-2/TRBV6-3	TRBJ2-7	TGTGCCAGCAGTTACTCGAGACAGGGCTACGAGCAGTACTTC	CASSYSRQGYEQYF
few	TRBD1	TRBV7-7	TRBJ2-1	TGTGCCAGCAGCTTAGGACAGGGGCCCTACAATGAGCAGTTCTTC	CASSLGQGPYNEQFF
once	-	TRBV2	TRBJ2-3	TGTGCCAGCAGTGCGGTCCAGGGGAGGGCAGATACGCAGTATTTT	CASSAVQGRADTQYF